A selection of T cell receptor beta chains follows, all from one sample in a study of beta chain features in type 1 diabetes. Sequenced by immunoSEQ multiplex PCR; TCRdb stores in-frame clones only, minus some. The sample has about 370,000 clones; roughly 15% are singletons. Source material: naive CD4+ T cells from blood. The receptor set was obtained from a woman between 18 and 30 years old in good health. The CDR3 runs from the conserved cysteine through the conserved F or W. D genes are given only for firm matches. Size tells how often a clone was seen (once, few, many) or the class of an expanded clone, and some rows leave it out.

CASSPGTGPNYGYTF	TGTGCCAGCTCACCCGGGACAGGGCCTAACTATGGCTACACCTTC	TRBV18	TRBD1	TRBJ1-2	few
CASTHQGSGANVLTF	TGTGCCAGTACCCATCAGGGCTCTGGGGCCAACGTCCTGACTTTC	TRBV19	.	TRBJ2-6	.
CATSRALASRYNEQFF	TGTGCCACCAGCAGAGCCCTAGCGAGCCGATACAATGAGCAGTTCTTC	TRBV15	.	TRBJ2-1	.
CASSQDVLINTEAFF	TGTGCCAGCAGCCAAGACGTCTTAATAAACACTGAAGCTTTCTTT	TRBV14	.	TRBJ1-1	.
CASSQDDRVYNEQFF	TGCGCCAGCAGCCAAGACGACAGGGTCTACAATGAGCAGTTCTTC	TRBV4-3	TRBD1	TRBJ2-1	.
CASSSRTSGRASNEQFF	TGCGCCAGCAGCTCCAGGACTAGCGGGAGGGCCTCAAATGAGCAGTTCTTC	TRBV5-1	TRBD2	TRBJ2-1	few
CASSRLSTPTGELFF	TGTGCCAGCAGTAGACTCTCGACCCCCACCGGGGAGCTGTTTTTT	TRBV27	.	TRBJ2-2	few
CAISGGELGDTQYF	TGTGCCATCAGTGGCGGGGAGCTGGGAGATACGCAGTATTTT	TRBV10-3	.	TRBJ2-3	few
CSAGTGNSYEQYF	TGCAGCGCCGGGACAGGAAATTCCTACGAGCAGTACTTC	TRBV29-1	TRBD1	TRBJ2-7	few
CASSPRESETQYF	TGTGCCAGCTCACCACGAGAGAGTGAGACCCAGTACTTC	TRBV18	.	TRBJ2-5	few
CASSYSGTYNEQFF	TGTGCCAGCAGTTACAGCGGGACTTACAATGAGCAGTTCTTC	TRBV6-6	TRBD2	TRBJ2-1	.
CATSTDRGNEQYF	TGTGCCACCAGCACGGACAGGGGGAACGAGCAGTACTTC	TRBV15	TRBD1	TRBJ2-7	few
CASSDWSSYNEQFF	TGTGCCAGCAGTGACTGGAGCTCCTACAATGAGCAGTTCTTC	TRBV6-5	.	TRBJ2-1	few
CASSRGLAGEEQYF	TGTGCCAGCAGCCGGGGACTAGCGGGGGAGGAGCAGTACTTC	TRBV9	TRBD2	TRBJ2-7	few
CASSSGLAWDTQYF	TGTGCCAGCAGCTCGGGACTAGCGTGGGATACGCAGTATTTT	TRBV7-2	TRBD2	TRBJ2-3	.
CAGQGWVNTEAFF	TGTGCCGGACAAGGCTGGGTGAACACTGAAGCTTTCTTT	TRBV6-1	.	TRBJ1-1	.
CASSQVSSGRAPFYNEQFF	TGTGCCAGCAGCCAAGTTAGCAGCGGGAGGGCCCCCTTCTACAATGAGCAGTTCTTC	TRBV4-2	TRBD2	TRBJ2-1	.
CASSPGQGAPAWQFF	TGTGCCAGCAGTCCGGGACAGGGGGCGCCCGCTTGGCAGTTCTTC	TRBV28	TRBD1	TRBJ2-1	few